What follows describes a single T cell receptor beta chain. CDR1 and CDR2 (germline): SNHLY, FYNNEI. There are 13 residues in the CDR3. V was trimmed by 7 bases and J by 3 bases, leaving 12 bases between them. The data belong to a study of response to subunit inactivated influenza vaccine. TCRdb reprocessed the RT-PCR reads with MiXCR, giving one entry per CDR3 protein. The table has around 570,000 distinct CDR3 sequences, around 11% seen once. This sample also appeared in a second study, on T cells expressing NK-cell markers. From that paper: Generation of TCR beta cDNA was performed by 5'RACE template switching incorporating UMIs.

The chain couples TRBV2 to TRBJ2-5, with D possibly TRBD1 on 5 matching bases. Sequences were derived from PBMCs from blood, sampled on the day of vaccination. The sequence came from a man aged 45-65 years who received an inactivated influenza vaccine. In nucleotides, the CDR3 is TGTGCCAGCAAGAGACAGCTAGAAGAGACCCAGTACTTC. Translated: CASKRQLEETQYF.